The sequence of this TCR beta chain was determined in a study of cytomegalovirus exposure and HLA in healthy donors. The sample holds a few counts of this clone. The CDR3 is made up of 13 amino acids. Germline V gene lookup returns CDR1 MDHEN and CDR2 SYDVKM. The junction had 5 bases not matched to a gene; V was cut back by 6 bases and J by 4 bases. PCR amplification relied on 60 Vbeta primers (plus 13 Jbeta primers). Profiling relied on immunoSEQ multiplex PCR, and the TCRdb table lists in-frame clones only, not all of them. The data contain around 150,000 clones, almost 80% of them singletons. This chain uses TRBV28 with TRBJ1-2; 7 bases align to TRBD1. The origin of this receptor is a woman aged 45-59 years in good health and CMV-seronegative. Sequences were obtained from PBMCs. The CDR3 DNA follows: TGTGCCAGCAGGCTCACAGGGGTCTATGGCTACACCTTC. Translating it yields CASRLTGVYGYTF.